This is a list of T cell receptor beta chains from one sample in a study of shared clonotypes between healthy human individuals. Generated by immunoSEQ multiplex PCR, the TCRdb table keeps only in-frame clones and is missing some. The sample consists of roughly 2,000,000 clones, about 95% of them appearing once. Material: naive CD8+ T cells sorted from blood. These TCRs come from a man aged 18 to 30 in good health. The CDR3 runs from the conserved cysteine through the conserved F or W. A D gene is named only where the DNA matches it firmly. Clone size is shown for a subset of rows, as once, few, many or a class of expanded clone.

size: .; D: .; J: TRBJ2-7; V: TRBV10-2; DNA: TGCGCCAGCAGTCCGGGGCAGACCTCCTACGAGCAGTACTTC; CDR3: CASSPGQTSYEQYF
size: .; D: TRBD1; J: TRBJ1-5; V: TRBV5-1; DNA: TGCGCCAGCAGCTTGGGTTTCGAGGGGGCCGACTTTAGCAATCAGCCCCAGCATTTT; CDR3: CASSLGFEGADFSNQPQHF
size: .; D: TRBD2; J: TRBJ2-3; V: TRBV10-1; DNA: TGCGCCAGCAGTGAGTCAAGCGGGAGGGCTACAGATACGCAGTATTTT; CDR3: CASSESSGRATDTQYF
size: .; D: TRBD2; J: TRBJ2-5; V: TRBV19; DNA: TGTGCCAGTAGTATAGCCCCCCGACTAGCGCTTGAGACCCAGTACTTC; CDR3: CASSIAPRLALETQYF
size: .; D: .; J: TRBJ1-1; V: TRBV13; DNA: TGTGCCAGCAGCTCCCGGATCTACCCGCAGGGAACTGAAGCTTTCTTT; CDR3: CASSSRIYPQGTEAFF
size: .; D: TRBD2; J: TRBJ2-7; V: TRBV7-2; DNA: TGTGCCAGCAGCTTCGCTAGCGGGGGATATACCTACGAGCAGTACTTC; CDR3: CASSFASGGYTYEQYF
size: .; D: .; J: TRBJ2-1; V: TRBV7-9; DNA: TGTGCCAGCAGCTTAGCGGGACTCGATCAGGGAAACTACAATGAGCAGTTCTTC; CDR3: CASSLAGLDQGNYNEQFF
size: .; D: .; J: TRBJ1-1; V: TRBV5-8; DNA: TGTGCCAGCAGTTTTGGAAGCTTTATGACTGAAGCTTTCTTT; CDR3: CASSFGSFMTEAFF
size: .; D: .; J: TRBJ1-2; V: TRBV30; DNA: TGTGCCTGGAGTGTACACGGGCTTTTAGACTACACCTTC; CDR3: CAWSVHGLLDYTF
size: .; D: TRBD1; J: TRBJ2-1; V: TRBV28; DNA: TGTGCCAGCAGTTTATCACAGGGGGGTGCCCAGTTCTTC; CDR3: CASSLSQGGAQFF
size: .; D: TRBD1; J: TRBJ1-2; V: TRBV5-1; DNA: TGCGCCAGCAGCTTGGGGACAGGGTATGACTACACCTTC; CDR3: CASSLGTGYDYTF
size: .; D: .; J: TRBJ1-2; V: TRBV11-2; DNA: TGTGCCAGCAGCTTTTGGGGCGAGGCGGGTGGCTACACCTTC; CDR3: CASSFWGEAGGYTF
size: once; D: .; J: TRBJ2-7; V: TRBV6-6; DNA: TGTGCCAGCTCTGACTTATCCTACGAGCAGTACTTC; CDR3: CASSDLSYEQYF
size: .; D: TRBD1; J: TRBJ1-3; V: TRBV2; DNA: TGTGCCAGCAGTGAAGCGGTACAGGGGGCGCTGGGAAACACCATATATTTT; CDR3: CASSEAVQGALGNTIYF
size: .; D: TRBD2; J: TRBJ2-1; V: TRBV15; DNA: TGTGCCACCAGCAGAGGCGATAGCGGGGACGGGGATGAGCAGTTCTTC; CDR3: CATSRGDSGDGDEQFF
size: .; D: .; J: TRBJ2-7; V: TRBV4-3; DNA: TGCGCCAGCAGCCAAGATCGGGGACTCTCCTACGAGCAGTACTTC; CDR3: CASSQDRGLSYEQYF
size: once; D: TRBD1; J: TRBJ1-6; V: TRBV14; DNA: TGTGCCAGCAGCGAAGGGCCAGGGGGTTCCTATAATTCACCCCTCCACTTT; CDR3: CASSEGPGGSYNSPLHF
size: .; D: TRBD2; J: TRBJ2-1; V: TRBV2; DNA: TGTGCCAGCAGTGAAGAACTAGCGGGGACATACAATGAGCAGTTCTTC; CDR3: CASSEELAGTYNEQFF
size: once; D: .; J: TRBJ2-7; V: TRBV10-3; DNA: TGTGCCATCAATGGGGGCGGACATCCCTACGAGCAGTACTTC; CDR3: CAINGGGHPYEQYF
size: .; D: TRBD1; J: TRBJ2-7; V: TRBV7-8; DNA: TGTGCCAGCAGTTCTTGGTCGGGACAGGGCTACGAGCAGTACTTC; CDR3: CASSSWSGQGYEQYF